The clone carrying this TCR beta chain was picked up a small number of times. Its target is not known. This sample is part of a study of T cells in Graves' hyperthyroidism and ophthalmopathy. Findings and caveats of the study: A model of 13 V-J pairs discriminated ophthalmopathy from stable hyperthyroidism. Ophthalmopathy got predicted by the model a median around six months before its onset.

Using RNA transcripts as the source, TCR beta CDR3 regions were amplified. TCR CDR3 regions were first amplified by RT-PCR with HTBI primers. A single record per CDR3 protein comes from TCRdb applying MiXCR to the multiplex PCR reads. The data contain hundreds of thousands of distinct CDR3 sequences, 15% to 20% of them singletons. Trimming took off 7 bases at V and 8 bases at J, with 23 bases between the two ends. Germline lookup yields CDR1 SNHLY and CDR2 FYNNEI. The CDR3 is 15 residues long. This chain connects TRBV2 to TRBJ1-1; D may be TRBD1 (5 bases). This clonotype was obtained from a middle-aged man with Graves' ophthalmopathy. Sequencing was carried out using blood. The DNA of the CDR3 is TGTGCCAGCACTAACCCCGGCGGTCCAGGGCGCGAAGCTTTCTTT. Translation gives CASTNPGGPGREAFF.